This TCR beta chain was obtained from a study of CD8 T cells in ankylosing spondylitis. This clonotype showed up just a few times. Its antigen is not identified. V gave up 0 bases and J gave up 0 bases; unmatched junction bases: 5. The germline CDR1 and CDR2 sequences are SQVTM and ANQGSEA. The CDR3 consists of 15 residues. MiXCR, applied by TCRdb to the 5' RACE reads, yields one record per CDR3 protein. The table lists a few hundred thousand distinct CDR3 sequences, 20% to 25% of them singletons. Study results and limitations: It appeared that ankylosing spondylitis blood was characterized by a TCR beta motif of under ten highly homologous variants.

The V gene is TRBV29-1, the J gene TRBJ2-7; 7 nucleotides match TRBD2. Sequenced input: blood, either unsorted or a sorted T cell fraction (not recorded which). The sequence derives from a male donor with ankylosing spondylitis or in good health (not recorded which). The CDR3 here is CSVEERGDHSYEQYF. CDR3 DNA sequence: TGCAGCGTTGAAGAACGGGGGGACCACTCCTACGAGCAGTACTTC.